The clone carrying this TCR beta chain was recorded many times. The source of the sample is a study of T cell repertoires in cytomegalovirus infection. V lost 5 bases to trimming and J lost 5 bases, with 18 bases between them. This CDR3 contains 15 residues. Germline V gene sequence: CDR1 SGHTA, CDR2 FQGNSA. One entry per CDR3 protein, called by TCRdb with MiXCR from the reads. The sample yields around 270,000 distinct CDR3 sequences, around 8.7% seen once. The rearrangement uses TRBV7-2 and TRBJ1-1, with D possibly TRBD1 on 6 matching bases. The sequence was collected from a human donor in good health (CMV status not recorded). Some clones in this sample may be carry-over from other donors' samples. The sequencing input was PBMCs. The CDR3 DNA reads TGTGCCAGCAGCCCTATGGGGGTGGGGGCGACTGAAGCTTTCTTT. Protein sequence: CASSPMGVGATEAFF. Drawing the rest from reference TRBV7-2 and TRBJ1-1, the complete variable domain is GAGVSQSPSNKVTEKGKDVELRCDPISGHTALYWYRQSLGQGLEFLIYFQGNSAPDKSGLPSDRFSAERTGGSVSTLTIQRTQQEDSAVYLCASSPMGVGATEAFFGQGTRLTVV.